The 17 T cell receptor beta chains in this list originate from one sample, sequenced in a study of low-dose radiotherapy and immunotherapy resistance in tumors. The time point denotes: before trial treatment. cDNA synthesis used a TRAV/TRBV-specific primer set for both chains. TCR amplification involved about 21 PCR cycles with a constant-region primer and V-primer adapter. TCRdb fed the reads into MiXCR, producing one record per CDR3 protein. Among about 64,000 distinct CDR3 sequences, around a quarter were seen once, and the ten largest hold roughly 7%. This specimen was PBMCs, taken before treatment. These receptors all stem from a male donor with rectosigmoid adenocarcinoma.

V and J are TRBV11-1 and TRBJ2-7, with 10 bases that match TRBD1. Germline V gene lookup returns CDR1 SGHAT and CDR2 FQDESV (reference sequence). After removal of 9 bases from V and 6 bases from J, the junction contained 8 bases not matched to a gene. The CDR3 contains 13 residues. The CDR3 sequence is CASSRDRGTEQYF. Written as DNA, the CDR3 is TGTGCCAGTAGCCGGGACAGGGGAACCGAGCAGTACTTC.

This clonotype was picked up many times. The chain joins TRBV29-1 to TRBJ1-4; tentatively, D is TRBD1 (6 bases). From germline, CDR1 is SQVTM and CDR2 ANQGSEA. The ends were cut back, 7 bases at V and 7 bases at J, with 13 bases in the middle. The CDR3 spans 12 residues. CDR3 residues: CSGREDSEKLFF. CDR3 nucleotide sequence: TGCAGCGGGAGGGAGGACAGTGAAAAACTGTTTTTT.

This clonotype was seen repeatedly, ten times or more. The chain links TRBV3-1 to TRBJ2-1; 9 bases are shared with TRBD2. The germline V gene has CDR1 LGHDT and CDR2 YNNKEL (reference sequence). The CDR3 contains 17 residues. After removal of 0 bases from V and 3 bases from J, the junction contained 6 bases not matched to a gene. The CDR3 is CASSQDFLRGGYNEQFF. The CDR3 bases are TGTGCCAGCAGCCAAGATTTTTTGCGGGGGGGCTACAATGAGCAGTTCTTC.

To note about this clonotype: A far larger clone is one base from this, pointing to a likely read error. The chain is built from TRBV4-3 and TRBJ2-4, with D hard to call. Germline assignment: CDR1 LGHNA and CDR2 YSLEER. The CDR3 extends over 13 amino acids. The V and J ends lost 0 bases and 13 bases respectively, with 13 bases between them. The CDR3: CASSQDLGDEQYF. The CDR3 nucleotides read TGCGCCAGCAGCCAAGATCTGGGCGATGAGCAGTACTTC.

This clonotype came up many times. The CDR3 loop reads CATSGGWLAKNIQYF. The CDR3 DNA follows: TGTGCCACCTCGGGGGGATGGCTAGCCAAAAACATTCAGTACTTC. V usage is TRBV7-8 and J usage is TRBJ2-4, with 7 positions matching TRBD2. The V gene's germline CDR1 is SGHVS and CDR2 FQNEAQ. This CDR3 has 15 amino acids. V lost 10 bases to trimming and J lost 0 bases; unmatched junction nucleotides: 9.

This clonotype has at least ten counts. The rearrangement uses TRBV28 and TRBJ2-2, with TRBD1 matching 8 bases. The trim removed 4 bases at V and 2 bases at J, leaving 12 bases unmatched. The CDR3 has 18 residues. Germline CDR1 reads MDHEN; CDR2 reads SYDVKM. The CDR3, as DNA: TGTGCCAGCAGTTCAGGCCTCTGGGACAGGCTTAACACCGGGGAGCTGTTTTTT. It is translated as CASSSGLWDRLNTGELFF. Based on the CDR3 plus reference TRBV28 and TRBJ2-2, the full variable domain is DVKVTQSSRYLVKRTGEKVFLECVQDMDHENMFWYRQDPGLGLRLIYFSYDVKMKEKGDIPEGYSVSREKKERFSLILESASTNQTSMYLCASSSGLWDRLNTGELFFGEGSRLTVL.

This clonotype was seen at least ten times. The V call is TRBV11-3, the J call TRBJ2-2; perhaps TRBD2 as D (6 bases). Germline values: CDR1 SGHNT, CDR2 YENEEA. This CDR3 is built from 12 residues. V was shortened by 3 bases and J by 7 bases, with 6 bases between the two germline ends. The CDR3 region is CASSLEGGELFF. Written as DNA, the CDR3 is TGTGCCAGCAGCTTGGAGGGCGGGGAGCTGTTTTTT.

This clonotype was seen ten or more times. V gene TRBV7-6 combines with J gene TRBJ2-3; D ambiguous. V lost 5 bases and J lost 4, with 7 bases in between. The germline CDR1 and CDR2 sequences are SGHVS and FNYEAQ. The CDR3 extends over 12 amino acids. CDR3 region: CASSSDADTQYF. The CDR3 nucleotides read TGTGCCAGCAGCAGCGACGCAGATACGCAGTATTTT. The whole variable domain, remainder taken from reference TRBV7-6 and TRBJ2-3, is GAGVSQSPRYKVTKRGQDVALRCDPISGHVSLYWYRQALGQGPEFLTYFNYEAQQDKSGLPNDRFSAERPEGSISTLTIQRTEQRDSAMYRCASSSDADTQYFGPGTRLTVL.

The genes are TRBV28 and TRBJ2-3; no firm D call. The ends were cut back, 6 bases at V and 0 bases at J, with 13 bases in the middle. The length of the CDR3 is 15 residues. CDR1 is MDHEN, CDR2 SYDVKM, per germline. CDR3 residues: CASRRWVSSTDTQYF. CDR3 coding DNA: TGTGCCAGCAGAAGATGGGTTTCTAGCACAGATACGCAGTATTTT.

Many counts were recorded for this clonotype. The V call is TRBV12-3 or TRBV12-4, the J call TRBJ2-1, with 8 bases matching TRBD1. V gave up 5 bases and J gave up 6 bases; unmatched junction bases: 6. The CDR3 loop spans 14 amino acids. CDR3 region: CASSPDRVGNEQFF. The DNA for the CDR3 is TGTGCCAGCAGTCCGGACAGGGTGGGCAATGAGCAGTTCTTC.

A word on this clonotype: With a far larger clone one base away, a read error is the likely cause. The CDR3 spells CASGRGGHEQYF. The CDR3 DNA reads as TGTGCCAGCGGCCGGGGGGGGCACGAGCAGTACTTC. The V call is TRBV6-2 or TRBV6-3, the J call TRBJ2-7, with 8 bases that match TRBD2. With 8 bases clipped from V and 5 bases from J, the junction kept 5 bases outside the gene matches. CDR1 is MNHEY, CDR2 SVGEGT, per germline. The CDR3 spans 12 residues.

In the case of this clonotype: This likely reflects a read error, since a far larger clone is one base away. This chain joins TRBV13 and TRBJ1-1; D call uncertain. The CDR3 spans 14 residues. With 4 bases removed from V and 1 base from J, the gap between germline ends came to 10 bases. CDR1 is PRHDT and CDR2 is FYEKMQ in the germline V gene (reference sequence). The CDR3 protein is CASSWMDGNTEAFF. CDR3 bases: TGTGCCAGCAGCTGGATGGACGGGAACACTGAAGCTTTCTTT.

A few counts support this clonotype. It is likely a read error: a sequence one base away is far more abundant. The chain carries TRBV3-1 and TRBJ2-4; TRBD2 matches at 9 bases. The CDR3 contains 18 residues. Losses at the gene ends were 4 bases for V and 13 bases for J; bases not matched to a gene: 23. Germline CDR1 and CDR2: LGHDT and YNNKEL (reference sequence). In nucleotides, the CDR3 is TGTGCCAGCAGCCCTGCTGGCGTGGCGGGGGGGCCTGATAAAGAGCAGTACTTC. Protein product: CASSPAGVAGGPDKEQYF.

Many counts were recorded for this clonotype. The CDR3 is CASSPGGVQGTDTQYF. The CDR3 region has the DNA TGTGCCAGCAGCCCGGGGGGCGTCCAGGGGACCGATACGCAGTATTTT. The chain combines TRBV7-3 with TRBJ2-3; perhaps TRBD2 as D (7 bases). This CDR3 has 16 amino acids. V was shortened by 5 bases and J by 6 bases, with 21 bases between the two germline ends. Germline loops: CDR1 SGHTA, CDR2 FQGTGA. The full variable domain, its missing parts supplied by reference TRBV7-3 and TRBJ2-3, is GAGVSQTPSNKVTEKGKYVELRCDPISGHTALYWYRQSLGQGPEFLIYFQGTGAADDSGLPNDRFFAVRPEGSVSTLKIQRTERGDSAVYLCASSPGGVQGTDTQYFGPGTRLTVL.

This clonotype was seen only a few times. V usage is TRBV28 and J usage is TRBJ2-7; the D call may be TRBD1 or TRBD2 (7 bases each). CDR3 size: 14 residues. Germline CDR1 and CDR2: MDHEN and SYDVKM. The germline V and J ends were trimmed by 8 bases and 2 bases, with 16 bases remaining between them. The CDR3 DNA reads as TGTGCCAGCGGGGGGGGGACAGACACCTACGAGCAGTACTTC. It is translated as CASGGGTDTYEQYF.

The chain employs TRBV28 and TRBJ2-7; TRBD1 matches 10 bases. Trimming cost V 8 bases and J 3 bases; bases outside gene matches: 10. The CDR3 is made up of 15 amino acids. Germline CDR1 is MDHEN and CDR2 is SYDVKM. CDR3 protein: CASRRSGTGVYEQYF. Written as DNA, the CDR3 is TGTGCCAGCCGCCGCTCCGGGACAGGGGTCTACGAGCAGTACTTC. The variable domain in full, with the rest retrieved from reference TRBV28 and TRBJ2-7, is DVKVTQSSRYLVKRTGEKVFLECVQDMDHENMFWYRQDPGLGLRLIYFSYDVKMKEKGDIPEGYSVSREKKERFSLILESASTNQTSMYLCASRRSGTGVYEQYFGPGTRLTVT.

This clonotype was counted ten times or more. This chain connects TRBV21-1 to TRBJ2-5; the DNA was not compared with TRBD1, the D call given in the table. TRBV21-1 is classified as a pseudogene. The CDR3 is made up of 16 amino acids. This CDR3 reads CATRTENDILQETQYF. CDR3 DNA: TGTGCCACTCGGACAGAAAACGATATCCTCCAAGAGACCCAGTACTTC.